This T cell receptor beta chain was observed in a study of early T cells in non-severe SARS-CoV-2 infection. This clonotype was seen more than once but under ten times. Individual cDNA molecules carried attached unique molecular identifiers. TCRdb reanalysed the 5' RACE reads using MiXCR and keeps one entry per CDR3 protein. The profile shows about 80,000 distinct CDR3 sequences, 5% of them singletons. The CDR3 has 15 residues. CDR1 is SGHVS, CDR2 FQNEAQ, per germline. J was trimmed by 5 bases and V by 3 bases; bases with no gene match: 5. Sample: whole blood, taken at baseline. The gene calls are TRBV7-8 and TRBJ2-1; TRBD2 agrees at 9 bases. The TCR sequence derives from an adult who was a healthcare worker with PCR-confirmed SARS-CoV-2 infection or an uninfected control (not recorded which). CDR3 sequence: CASSLRTSDHNEQFF. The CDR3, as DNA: TGTGCCAGCAGCTTGAGGACTAGCGACCACAATGAGCAGTTCTTC.